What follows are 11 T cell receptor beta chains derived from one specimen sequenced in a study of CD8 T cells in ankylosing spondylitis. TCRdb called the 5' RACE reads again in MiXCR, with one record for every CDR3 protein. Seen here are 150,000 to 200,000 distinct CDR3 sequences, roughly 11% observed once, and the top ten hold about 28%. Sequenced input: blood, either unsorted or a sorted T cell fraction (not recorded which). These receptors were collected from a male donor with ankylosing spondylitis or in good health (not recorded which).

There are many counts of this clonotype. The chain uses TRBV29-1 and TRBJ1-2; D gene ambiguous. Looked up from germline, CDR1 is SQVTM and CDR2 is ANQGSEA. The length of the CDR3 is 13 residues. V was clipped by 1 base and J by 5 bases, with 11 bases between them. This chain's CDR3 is CSVEVGFEYGYTF. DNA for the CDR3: TGCAGCGTTGAAGTGGGTTTCGAATATGGCTACACCTTC.

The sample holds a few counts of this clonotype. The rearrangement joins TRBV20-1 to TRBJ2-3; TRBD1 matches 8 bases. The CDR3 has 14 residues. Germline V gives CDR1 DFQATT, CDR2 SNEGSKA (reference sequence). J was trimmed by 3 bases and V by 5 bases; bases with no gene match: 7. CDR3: CSAPGQGATDTQYF. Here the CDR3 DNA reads TGCAGTGCTCCCGGACAGGGAGCGACAGATACGCAGTATTTT.

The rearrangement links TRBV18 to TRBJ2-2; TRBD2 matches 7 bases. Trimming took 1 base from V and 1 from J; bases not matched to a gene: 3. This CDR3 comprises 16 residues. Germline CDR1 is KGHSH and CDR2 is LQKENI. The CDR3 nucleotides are TGTGCCAGCTCACCACTGCTAGCGGAGAACACCGGGGAGCTGTTTTTT. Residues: CASSPLLAENTGELFF.

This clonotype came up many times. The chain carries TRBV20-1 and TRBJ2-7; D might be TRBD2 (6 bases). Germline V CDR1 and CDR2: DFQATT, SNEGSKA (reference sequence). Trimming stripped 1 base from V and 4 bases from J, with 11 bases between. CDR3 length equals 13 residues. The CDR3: CSARVMGGYEQYF. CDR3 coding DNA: TGCAGTGCTAGAGTGATGGGGGGATACGAGCAGTACTTC.

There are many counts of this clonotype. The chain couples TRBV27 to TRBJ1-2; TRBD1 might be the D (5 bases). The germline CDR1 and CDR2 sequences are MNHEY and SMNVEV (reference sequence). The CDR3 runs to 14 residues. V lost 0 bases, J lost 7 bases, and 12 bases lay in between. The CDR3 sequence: CASSLSLGVGGYTF. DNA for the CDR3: TGTGCCAGCAGTTTATCGTTAGGGGTTGGTGGCTACACCTTC.

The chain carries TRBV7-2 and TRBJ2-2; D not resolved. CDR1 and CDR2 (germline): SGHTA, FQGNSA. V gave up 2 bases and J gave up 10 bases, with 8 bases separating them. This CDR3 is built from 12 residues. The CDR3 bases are TGTGCCAGCAGCTTAAGGCCCGCGGAGCTGTTTTTT. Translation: CASSLRPAELFF.

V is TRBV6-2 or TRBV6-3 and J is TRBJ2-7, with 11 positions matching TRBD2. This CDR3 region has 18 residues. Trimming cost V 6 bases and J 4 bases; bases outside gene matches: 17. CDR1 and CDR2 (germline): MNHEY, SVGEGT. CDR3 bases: TGTGCCAGCAGCCTCCCTTCACTAGCGGGGGCCCGACGGTACGAGCAGTACTTC. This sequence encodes CASSLPSLAGARRYEQYF.

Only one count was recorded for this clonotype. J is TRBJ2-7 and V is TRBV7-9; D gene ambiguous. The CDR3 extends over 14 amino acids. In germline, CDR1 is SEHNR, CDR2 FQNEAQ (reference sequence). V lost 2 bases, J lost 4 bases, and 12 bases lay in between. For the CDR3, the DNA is TGTGCCAGCAGCTTATCCTTGAGTGGGTACGAGCAGTACTTC. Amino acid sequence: CASSLSLSGYEQYF. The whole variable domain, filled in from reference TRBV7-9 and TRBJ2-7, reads DTGVSQNPRHKITKRGQNVTFRCDPISEHNRLYWYRQTLGQGPEFLTYFQNEAQLEKSRLLSDRFSAERPKGSFSTLEIQRTEQGDSAMYLCASSLSLSGYEQYFGPGTRLTVT.

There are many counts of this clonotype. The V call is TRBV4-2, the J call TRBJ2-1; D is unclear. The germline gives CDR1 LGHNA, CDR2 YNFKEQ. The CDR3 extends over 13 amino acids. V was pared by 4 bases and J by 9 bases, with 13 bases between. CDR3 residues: CASSRVPGTEQFF. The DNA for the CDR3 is TGTGCCAGCAGCCGAGTTCCTGGCACTGAGCAGTTCTTC.

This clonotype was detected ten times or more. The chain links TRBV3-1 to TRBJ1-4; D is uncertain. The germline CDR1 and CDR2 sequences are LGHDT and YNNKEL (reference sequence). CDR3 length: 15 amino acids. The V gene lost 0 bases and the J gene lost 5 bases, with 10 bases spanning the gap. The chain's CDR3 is CASSQDPGLNEKLFF. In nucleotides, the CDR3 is TGTGCCAGCAGCCAAGATCCGGGGTTGAATGAAAAACTGTTTTTT.

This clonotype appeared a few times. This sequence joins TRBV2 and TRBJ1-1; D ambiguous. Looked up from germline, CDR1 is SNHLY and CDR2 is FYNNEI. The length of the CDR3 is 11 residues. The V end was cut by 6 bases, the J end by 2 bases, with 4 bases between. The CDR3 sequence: CASSVNTEAFF. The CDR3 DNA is TGTGCCAGCAGCGTTAACACTGAAGCTTTCTTT.